Each of the 21 T cell receptor beta chains below was sequenced from the same sample in a study of T cells in women clearing cervical HPV infection. This table comes from immunoSEQ multiplex PCR, and its TCRdb copy is limited to in-frame clones, with some not included. This sample's table has about 20,000 clones. Sequencing was carried out using blood buffy coat. The receptors were gathered from a woman aged 18 to 75 with a cervical HPV16 infection that either progressed to CIN3+ or cleared (not recorded which).

As to this clone: The sequence runs out 3 residues before the end of the CDR3; the remainder is reconstructed from the germline J gene. The chain carries TRBV6-2 or TRBV6-3 and TRBJ2-5, with TRBD2 identical over 10 bases. This CDR3 spans 15 amino acids. Germline V gives CDR1 MNHEY, CDR2 SVGEGT. The trim removed 4 bases at V and 2 bases at J, leaving 4 bases unmatched. The CDR3 bases that were read are TGTGCCAGCAGTTTCCAGCGGGGGGGTCAAGAGACC. Protein sequence: CASSFQRGGQET. The entire CDR3 sequence reads CASSFQRGGQETQYF.

Details on this clone: Sequencing ends 3 residues short of the CDR3 end; the germline J gene provides the rest. The chain joins TRBV7-7 to TRBJ2-5; 8 bases are a match to TRBD2. V lost 5 bases to trimming and J lost 7 bases; unmatched junction nucleotides: 9. CDR1 is SSHAT, CDR2 FNYEAQ, per germline (reference sequence). The CDR3 is made up of 14 amino acids. The CDR3 reads CASSDGGGWGTQYF. The CDR3 bases that were read are TGTGCCAGCAGCGATGGCGGGGGGTGGGGGACC.

As concerns this clone: The read ends 3 residues shy of where the CDR3 ends; the end is completed using the germline J gene. V and J are TRBV5-1 and TRBJ2-3; 12 nucleotides align to TRBD2. CDR1 and CDR2 from the germline V gene are SGHRS and YFSETQ. The CDR3 sequence is 14 residues long. Partial CDR3 DNA: TGCGCCAGCAGCTTGGGACTAGCGGGGGAGACG. Translating it yields CASSLGLAGET. The CDR3 as a whole reads CASSLGLAGETQYF. Variable domain in full (rest from reference TRBV5-1 and TRBJ2-3): KAGVTQTPRYLIKTRGQQVTLSCSPISGHRSVSWYQQTPGQGLQFLFEYFSETQRNKGNFPGRFSGRQFSNSRSEMNVSTLELGDSALYLCASSLGLAGETQYFGPGTRLTVL.

Regarding this clone: Read coverage stops 3 residues before the CDR3 terminus; the germline J gene supplies the remainder. The J gene is TRBJ2-1, the V gene TRBV20-1; 10 bases match TRBD2. The CDR3 is made up of 16 amino acids. CDR1 is DFQATT and CDR2 is SNEGSKA in the germline V gene (reference sequence). V trimming: 4 bases; J trimming: 4 bases; junction bases outside the gene matches: 10. CDR3 DNA, as far as it was read: TGCAGTGCTACCCCTCCTTTAGCGGGGGGTTACAATGAG. It specifies CSATPPLAGGYNE. The entire CDR3 protein is CSATPPLAGGYNEQFF.

A note on this clone: The sequence runs out 3 residues before the end of the CDR3; the remainder is reconstructed from the germline J gene. The chain has TRBV9 and TRBJ2-7; 7 nucleotides agree with TRBD1. V trimming: 3 bases; J trimming: 2 bases; junction bases outside the gene matches: 2. Germline V gene sequence: CDR1 SGDLS, CDR2 YYNGEE. This CDR3 has 13 residues. CDR3 bases read: TGTGCCAGCAGCGCGGACAGGCCCTACGAG. Its protein is CASSADRPYE. The complete CDR3 protein is CASSADRPYEQYF.

As concerns this clone: The read is 3 residues too short to cover the CDR3 end, so that end is filled in from the germline J gene. The V gene is TRBV7-6, the J gene TRBJ2-1, with D possibly being TRBD1 (5 bases). Trimming stripped 5 bases from V and 8 bases from J, with 10 bases between. The length of the CDR3 is 12 residues. Germline loops: CDR1 SGHVS, CDR2 FNYEAQ. CDR3 sequence: CASSRQIHEQFF. The sequenced CDR3 bases are TGTGCCAGCAGCCGACAGATCCATGAG.

Concerning this clone: The DNA ends 3 residues before the CDR3 does, and the rest of the CDR3 is filled in from the germline J gene. The chain is built from TRBV7-2 and TRBJ2-3; D uncertain. This CDR3 spans 12 amino acids. Germline CDR1 reads SGHTA; CDR2 reads FQGNSA. V was trimmed by 5 bases and J by 6 bases, leaving 9 bases between them. The sequenced CDR3 bases are TGTGCCAGCAGCGAGCAAGCCGATACG. Residues: CASSEQADT. The CDR3 in full is CASSEQADTQYF.

A note on this clone: The sequenced fragment ends 3 residues before the CDR3 boundary, so the rest is inferred from the germline J gene. The gene calls are TRBV6-2 or TRBV6-3 and TRBJ1-2; tentative D call: TRBD1 (5 bases). From germline, CDR1 is MNHEY and CDR2 SVGEGT. Trimming stripped 5 bases from V and 5 bases from J, with 12 bases between. The CDR3 extends over 13 amino acids. The CDR3 here is CASSRLREYGYTF. The covered CDR3 bases are TGTGCCAGCAGTCGTCTCAGGGAATATGGC.

As concerns this clone: A read error may produce the germline difference seen at one junction end. The read ends 3 residues before the CDR3 terminus; that terminus is restored from the germline J gene. This sample includes further DNA sequences coding for the same CDR3. This rearrangement joins TRBV5-1 to TRBJ1-3, with D possibly TRBD1 on 6 matching bases. The CDR3 contains 14 residues. Germline assignment: CDR1 SGHRS and CDR2 YFSETQ. The sequenced part of the CDR3 DNA is TGCGCCAGCAGCACGGACAGTGGGAGAAACACA. Translation gives CASSTDSGRNT. The complete CDR3 protein is CASSTDSGRNTIYF.

Regarding this clone: The read falls 3 residues short of the CDR3 end, and the missing part is taken from the germline J gene. V is TRBV20-1 and J is TRBJ1-6; 8 bases match TRBD1. Per the germline V gene, CDR1 is DFQATT and CDR2 is SNEGSKA (reference sequence). The CDR3 runs to 13 residues. Losses at the gene ends were 7 bases for V and 7 bases for J; bases not matched to a gene: 6. The CDR3 DNA, read in part, is TGCAGTGTTCTGGACAGGGTGAATTCACCC. Encoded protein: CSVLDRVNSP. Given in full, the CDR3 is CSVLDRVNSPLHF.

Turning to this clone: The read ends 3 residues before the CDR3 terminus; that terminus is restored from the germline J gene. This rearrangement joins TRBV5-1 to TRBJ1-2; a possible D gene is TRBD1 (6 bases). V lost 1 base to trimming and J lost 2 bases, with 12 bases between them. The germline gives CDR1 SGHRS, CDR2 YFSETQ. The CDR3 is 15 residues long. CDR3 protein: CASSLSPGANYGYTF. CDR3 DNA (partial): TGCGCCAGCAGCTTGAGTCCAGGGGCCAACTATGGC.

In regard to this clone: The read ends 3 residues before the CDR3 terminus; that terminus is restored from the germline J gene. The V gene is TRBV18, the J gene TRBJ2-2; 8 nucleotides agree with TRBD1. V dropped 2 bases and J dropped 2; count of bases not matched to a gene: 1. The CDR3 extends over 15 amino acids. The germline CDR1 and CDR2 sequences are KGHSH and LQKENI. CDR3 protein: CASSPGQGNTGELFF. The sequenced CDR3 bases are TGTGCCAGCTCACCAGGACAGGGAAACACCGGGGAG.

CDR3 bases read: TGTGCCTGGAGTGACGCGGGGAGAGTCTCCTACAATGAC. Translating gives CAWSDAGRVSYND. The full-length CDR3 reads as CAWSDAGRVSYNDYTF. This chain connects TRBV30 to TRBJ1-2; D unclear. From the germline J gene comes the end of the CDR3, since the read stops 3 residues before it. Germline V gene data show CDR1 as GTSNPN and CDR2 as SVGIG (reference sequence). CDR3 size: 16 residues. The entire variable domain, with the rest obtained from reference TRBV30 and TRBJ1-2, is as follows: SQTIHQWPATLVQPVGSPLSLECTVEGTSNPNLYWYRQAAGRGLQLLFYSVGIGQISSEVPQNLSASRPQDRQFILSSKKLLLSDSGFYLCAWSDAGRVSYNDYTFGSGTRLTVV.

CDR3 bases read: TGCGCCAGCAGCTTGGGGGGCGCCCACAATGAG. It yields the protein CASSLGGAHNE. The CDR3 in its entirety is CASSLGGAHNEQFF. The J gene is TRBJ2-1, the V gene TRBV5-1, with D tentatively TRBD1 (5 bases). The sequenced fragment ends 3 residues before the CDR3 boundary, so the rest is inferred from the germline J gene. This CDR3 region has 14 residues. The germline V and J ends were trimmed by 0 bases and 5 bases, with 9 bases remaining between them. Germline loops: CDR1 SGHRS, CDR2 YFSETQ. The full variable domain, completed using reference TRBV5-1 and TRBJ2-1, is KAGVTQTPRYLIKTRGQQVTLSCSPISGHRSVSWYQQTPGQGLQFLFEYFSETQRNKGNFPGRFSGRQFSNSRSEMNVSTLELGDSALYLCASSLGGAHNEQFFGPGTRLTVL.

On this clone: The CDR3 end is not reached by the read, which stops 3 residues before it; the germline J gene fills it in. This sequence joins TRBV30 and TRBJ2-5; D not certain. CDR3 size: 17 residues. Trimming shortened V by 0 bases and J by 1 base, and 18 bases separated the two germline ends. The V gene's germline CDR1 is GTSNPN and CDR2 SVGIG (reference sequence). CDR3 in amino acids: CAWSVVAARRSQETQYF. The sequenced part of the CDR3 DNA is TGTGCCTGGAGTGTTGTTGCGGCGCGGAGATCCCAAGAGACC.

To note about this clone: Coverage ceases 3 residues before the CDR3 finishes, and the germline J gene fills in the end. The genes are TRBV12-3 or TRBV12-4 and TRBJ2-7, with 8 bases lining up with TRBD1. J lost 5 bases, V lost 3 bases, and 9 bases had no gene match. CDR3 length: 15 amino acids. The CDR3 DNA, read in part, is TGTGCCAGCAGTTTGTCGAGGCAGGGGGCGCACGAG. Its translation: CASSLSRQGAHE. The entire CDR3 is CASSLSRQGAHEQYF.

A note on this clone: The read finishes 3 residues shy of the CDR3 end, and the germline J gene is used to complete it. This chain links TRBV20-1 with TRBJ2-3, with D possibly matching TRBD1 (5 bases). Looked up from germline, CDR1 is DFQATT and CDR2 is SNEGSKA (reference sequence). The CDR3 contains 14 residues. CDR3 DNA (partial): TGCAGTGCTACTCAAAGGGGCAGGGTAGAGACG. Its protein product is CSATQRGRVET. In full, the CDR3 is CSATQRGRVETQYF.

As concerns this clone: The missing CDR3 end, 3 residues past where the read stops, is filled in from the germline J gene. This chain joins TRBV16 and TRBJ2-3; TRBD1 matches 7 bases. The CDR3 loop spans 14 amino acids. Germline V lookup: CDR1 KGHSY, CDR2 FQNENV. The V and J ends lost 4 bases and 0 bases, in that order; junction bases with no gene match: 1. The sequenced CDR3 bases are TGTGCCAGCAGCCCGGGACAGAGCACAGATACG. This translates into CASSPGQSTDT. The entire CDR3 sequence reads CASSPGQSTDTQYF.

To note about this clone: The read is 3 residues too short to cover the CDR3 end, so that end is filled in from the germline J gene. The chain carries TRBV7-3 and TRBJ2-7, with no clear D. The germline CDR1 and CDR2 sequences are SGHTA and FQGTGA. The CDR3 length is 13 residues. Trimming shortened V by 2 bases and J by 0 bases, and 5 bases separated the two germline ends. The part of the CDR3 DNA that was read is TGTGCCAGCAGCTTAGCCAGCTCCTACGAG. Translating it yields CASSLASSYE. The entire CDR3 protein is CASSLASSYEQYF.

Turning to this clone: The read ends 3 residues shy of where the CDR3 ends; the end is completed using the germline J gene. The chain combines TRBV11-3 with TRBJ1-2; no firm D call. The germline V gene encodes CDR1 SGHNT and CDR2 YENEEA. The CDR3 has 15 amino acids. Incomplete CDR3 DNA: TGTGCCAGCAGCCCCGGTGTAGCGGTCAAAGAGACC. The encoded protein is CASSPGVAVKET. Given in full, the CDR3 is CASSPGVAVKETYTF.

About this clone: The CDR3 end is not reached by the read, which stops 3 residues before it; the germline J gene fills it in. The genes are TRBV7-9 and TRBJ2-3; weak D call: TRBD1 (6 bases). The V and J ends lost 4 bases and 8 bases respectively, with 13 bases between them. CDR3 length: 13 amino acids. Germline CDR1 SEHNR, CDR2 FQNEAQ (reference sequence). CDR3 sequence: CASSSMNRATQYF. CDR3 DNA (partial): TGTGCCAGCAGCTCGATGAACAGGGCTACG.